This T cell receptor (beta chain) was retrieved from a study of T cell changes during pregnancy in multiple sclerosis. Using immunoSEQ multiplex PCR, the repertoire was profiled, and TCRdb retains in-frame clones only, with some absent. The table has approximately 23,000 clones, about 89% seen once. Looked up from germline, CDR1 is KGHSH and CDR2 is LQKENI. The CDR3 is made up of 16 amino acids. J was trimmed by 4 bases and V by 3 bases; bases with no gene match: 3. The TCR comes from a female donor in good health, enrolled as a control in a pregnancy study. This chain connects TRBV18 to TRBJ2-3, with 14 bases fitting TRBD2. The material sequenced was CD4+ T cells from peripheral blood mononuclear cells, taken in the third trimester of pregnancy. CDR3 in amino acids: CASSPKTSGGADTQYF. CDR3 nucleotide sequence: TGTGCCAGCTCACCGAAGACTAGCGGGGGGGCAGATACGCAGTATTTT.